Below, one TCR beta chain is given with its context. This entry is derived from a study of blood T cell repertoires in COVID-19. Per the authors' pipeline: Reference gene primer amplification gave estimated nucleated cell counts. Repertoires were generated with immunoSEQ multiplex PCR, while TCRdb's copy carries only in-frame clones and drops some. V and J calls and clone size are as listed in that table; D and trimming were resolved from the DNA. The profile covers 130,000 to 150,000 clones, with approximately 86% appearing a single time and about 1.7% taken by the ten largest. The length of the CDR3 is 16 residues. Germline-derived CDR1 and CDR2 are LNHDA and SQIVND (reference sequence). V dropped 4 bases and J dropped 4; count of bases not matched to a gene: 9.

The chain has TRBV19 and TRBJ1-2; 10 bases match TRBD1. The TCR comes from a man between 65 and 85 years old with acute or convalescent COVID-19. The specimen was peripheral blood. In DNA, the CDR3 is TGTGCCAGTAGTAGGGGACAGGGGATTACGCGCTATGGCTACACCTTC. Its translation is CASSRGQGITRYGYTF.